This T cell receptor (beta chain) was captured in a study of T cell responses to AZD1222 COVID-19 vaccine. The V gene lost 0 bases and the J gene lost 1 base, with 7 bases spanning the gap. This CDR3 spans 14 amino acids. The germline CDR1 and CDR2 sequences are SGDLS and YYNGEE. Measured with immunoSEQ multiplex PCR; TCRdb has only the in-frame clones, and not every one. The sample gives about 140,000 clones, more than 90% of which show up once; roughly 1.7% is in the top ten. The J gene is TRBJ1-2, the V gene TRBV9, with D possibly being TRBD1 (5 bases). This clonotype originated in an adult in good health. Specimen: peripheral blood, collected on day 0 of AZD1222 vaccination. The CDR3 spells CASSVVQGNYGYTF. As DNA, the CDR3 is TGTGCCAGCAGCGTAGTCCAGGGTAACTATGGCTACACCTTC.